Listed here is a single TCR beta chain. Its specificity is unknown. TCRdb recomputed calls from the 5' RACE reads with MiXCR, one row per CDR3 protein. This table holds under 700,000 distinct CDR3 sequences, 20% found once. Germline loops: CDR1 PRHDT, CDR2 FYEKMQ (reference sequence). The CDR3 runs to 17 residues. V shed 2 bases and J shed 0 bases, with 13 bases lying between them. These data come from a study of T-cell memory formation after mild COVID-19. Study results and limitations: Whether second-wave clones peaking at day 37 were SARS-CoV-2 specific went unconfirmed. Contracting clones from day 15 to 85 showed balanced CD4/CD8; later expanders favored CD4+. Some clones that responded turned up in pre-infection memory, which suggests that cross-reactive memory joined in.

Sequencing was carried out using PBMCs or a T cell subset sorted from them (not recorded which). The sequence was obtained from an adult woman who had mild COVID-19 (a few samples of this study predate the infection). Cell type and time point are not known. This chain connects TRBV13 to TRBJ2-2, with D perhaps matching TRBD2 (5 bases). In DNA, the CDR3 is TGTGCCAGCAGCTTAAGAGGGTGGCAAACGAACACCGGGGAGCTGTTTTTT. Protein sequence: CASSLRGWQTNTGELFF.